This TCR beta chain stems from a study of Graves' ophthalmopathy and Graves' hyperthyroidism. Whole-study context: Pretreatment peripheral blood was obtained at initial diagnosis. Study-wide findings and caveats: The model predicted ophthalmopathy progression with 70.59% sensitivity and around 72% specificity.

To note about this clonotype: Its antigen is unknown.

The authors diagnosed from clinical symptoms, serum thyroxine, TRAb, thyroid ultrasound and orbital computed tomography. Approximately 10 ml of fresh blood yielded the PBMCs by density gradient. Germline loops: CDR1 SEHNR, CDR2 FQNEAQ (reference sequence). V lost 1 base to trimming and J lost 4 bases; unmatched junction nucleotides: 5. The CDR3 totals 15 residues. Amplification targeted the TCR beta CDR3 regions, with RNA transcripts as the source material. The library came from an HTBI-primed first-round RT-PCR and a second-round multiplex PCR. TCRdb used MiXCR to reprocess the multiplex PCR reads, holding one entry per CDR3 protein. The sample lists about 740,000 distinct CDR3 sequences; 35% to 50% were seen once.

The sequencing input was peripheral blood. The TCR originated in an adult man with Graves' ophthalmopathy. The chain links TRBV7-9 to TRBJ2-5; TRBD1 matches 8 bases. The CDR3 nucleotides read TGTGCCAGCAGCTTAGGCCAGGGGGCCCCAGAGACCCAGTACTTC. This gives the protein CASSLGQGAPETQYF.